These 24 T cell receptor beta chains came from one sample sequenced in a study of blood T cell repertoires in COVID-19. The repertoire was sequenced with immunoSEQ multiplex PCR; TCRdb's copy has only in-frame clones and lacks some. The sample includes 200,000 to 250,000 clones, approximately 80% of them seen just once. Sequencing was done on a sample of PBMCs or T cells enriched from blood (not recorded which). Every receptor here comes from a man between 60 and 75 years old who had recovered from COVID-19.

This chain uses TRBV10-3 with TRBJ1-5; D not certain. Germline CDR1 ENHRY, CDR2 SYGVKD. With 2 bases removed from V and 6 bases from J, the gap between germline ends came to 8 bases. The CDR3 is 13 residues long. The CDR3 sequence is CAISETAGQPQHF. In nucleotides, the CDR3 is TGTGCCATCAGTGAGACCGCCGGTCAGCCCCAGCATTTT.

The chain couples TRBV5-1 to TRBJ1-1, with 10 bases matching TRBD1. Germline CDR1 reads SGHRS; CDR2 reads YFSETQ. The CDR3 length is 18 residues. The V and J ends lost 1 base and 2 bases, in that order; junction bases with no gene match: 11. The CDR3 DNA is TGCGCCAGCAGCTTGAGTGGCGCGGGACAGGGGACAAACACTGAAGCTTTCTTT. This translates into CASSLSGAGQGTNTEAFF.

The V gene is TRBV13, the J gene TRBJ2-5; 15 positions agree with TRBD2. The CDR3 runs to 20 residues. V was pared by 5 bases and J by 4 bases, with 17 bases of the junction left unmatched. CDR1 and CDR2 (germline): PRHDT, FYEKMQ (reference sequence). The CDR3: CASSPLGSAGTSGGPETQYF. The CDR3 DNA is TGTGCCAGCAGCCCCCTGGGCTCGGCCGGGACTAGCGGGGGGCCAGAGACCCAGTACTTC. Looking up the rest from reference TRBV13 and TRBJ2-5 gives the full variable domain: AAGVIQSPRHLIKEKRETATLKCYPIPRHDTVYWYQQGPGQDPQFLISFYEKMQSDKGSIPDRFSAQQFSDYHSELNMSSLELGDSALYFCASSPLGSAGTSGGPETQYFGPGTRLLVL.

This clone showed up just a few times. The V gene is TRBV7-6, the J gene TRBJ1-6; no definite D call. The germline CDR1 and CDR2 sequences are SGHVS and FNYEAQ. This CDR3 region has 15 residues. Trimming stripped 1 base from V and 0 bases from J, with 4 bases between. The CDR3 region is CASSLGSSYNSPLHF. The DNA for the CDR3 is TGTGCCAGCAGCTTAGGGAGCTCCTATAATTCACCCCTCCACTTT. The whole variable domain, remainder taken from reference TRBV7-6 and TRBJ1-6, is GAGVSQSPRYKVTKRGQDVALRCDPISGHVSLYWYRQALGQGPEFLTYFNYEAQQDKSGLPNDRFSAERPEGSISTLTIQRTEQRDSAMYRCASSLGSSYNSPLHFGNGTRLTVT.

This clone showed up just once. The sample holds other DNA sequences that translate to the same CDR3. The chain couples TRBV19 to TRBJ1-5, with D possibly TRBD1 on 5 matching bases. Per germline, CDR1 LNHDA and CDR2 SQIVND (reference sequence). CDR3 length: 13 residues. Trimming left V 1 base short and J 6 bases short, with 7 bases between. CDR3 sequence: CASSIGRGQPQHF. DNA of the CDR3: TGTGCCAGTAGTATAGGGAGGGGTCAGCCCCAGCATTTT.

The chain couples TRBV29-1 to TRBJ2-5; D might be TRBD2 (6 bases). There are 15 residues in the CDR3. Germline V gene sequence: CDR1 SQVTM, CDR2 ANQGSEA. The V end lost 0 bases, the J end lost 7 bases, and 18 bases lay between the germline ends. This CDR3 reads CSVEDTWAMEGTQYF. The CDR3 coding sequence is TGCAGCGTTGAAGATACCTGGGCCATGGAGGGGACCCAGTACTTC.

This clone was recorded a few times. The V call is TRBV5-1, the J call TRBJ1-3, with 7 bases lining up with TRBD1. Germline lookup yields CDR1 SGHRS and CDR2 YFSETQ. The ends lost 5 bases at V and 3 bases at J; junction bases unmatched: 5. The CDR3 loop spans 14 amino acids. CDR3 loop: CASSSTGFGNTIYF. In DNA form, the CDR3 reads TGCGCCAGCAGTTCGACAGGGTTTGGAAACACCATATATTTT. Full variable domain (missing parts from reference TRBV5-1 and TRBJ1-3): KAGVTQTPRYLIKTRGQQVTLSCSPISGHRSVSWYQQTPGQGLQFLFEYFSETQRNKGNFPGRFSGRQFSNSRSEMNVSTLELGDSALYLCASSSTGFGNTIYFGEGSWLTVV.

Only a few counts were recorded for this clone. V gene TRBV19 combines with J gene TRBJ1-4; D not resolved. Trimming cost V 5 bases and J 4 bases, with 11 bases left between them. The CDR3 is made up of 14 amino acids. The germline CDR1 and CDR2 sequences are LNHDA and SQIVND (reference sequence). The CDR3 loop reads CASSAQLSNEKLFF. In nucleotides, the CDR3 is TGTGCCAGTAGTGCCCAACTAAGTAATGAAAAACTGTTTTTT.

The V gene is TRBV12-3 or TRBV12-4, the J gene TRBJ2-7; 11 bases map to TRBD1. The CDR3 extends over 13 amino acids. J lost 8 bases, V lost 5 bases, and 5 bases had no gene match. CDR3 in DNA: TGTGCCAGCAGTACCGGGACAGGGGGGCAGCAGTACTTC. Translation: CASSTGTGGQQYF.

The V call is TRBV11-2, the J call TRBJ1-2; TRBD1 is a possible D gene (6 bases). Trimming took 5 bases from V and 1 from J, leaving 11 bases between them. The germline V gene encodes CDR1 SGHAT and CDR2 FQNNGV. CDR3 length: 14 amino acids. The CDR3 sequence: CASSVQGINYGYTF. CDR3 coding DNA: TGTGCCAGCAGCGTACAGGGAATTAACTATGGCTACACCTTC.

V and J are TRBV4-3 and TRBJ1-2, with a weak D call TRBD1 (6 bases). Between the trimmed V and J ends, which lost 1 base and 7 bases, there was a span of 10 bases. The CDR3 consists of 13 residues. Germline CDR1 and CDR2: LGHNA and YSLEER. CDR3 DNA sequence: TGCGCCAGCAGCCAAGTCAGGGGAAGTGGCTACACCTTC. Translated, it gives CASSQVRGSGYTF.

This clone was observed a few times. The V and J genes are TRBV4-2 and TRBJ1-3, with 7 bases lining up with TRBD1. V lost 0 bases, J lost 2 bases, and 4 bases stayed unmatched. CDR3 length: 16 residues. Germline V CDR1 and CDR2: LGHNA, YNFKEQ. The CDR3 region is CASSQDGTVAGNTIYF. The CDR3 DNA is TGTGCCAGCAGCCAAGACGGGACAGTAGCTGGAAACACCATATATTTT.

The rearrangement uses TRBV5-1 and TRBJ1-1, with D possibly TRBD1 on 6 matching bases. The CDR3 covers 13 residues. Trimming removed 5 bases from V and 2 bases from J, with 10 bases in between. Germline values: CDR1 SGHRS, CDR2 YFSETQ. In DNA, the CDR3 is TGCGCCAGCAGATCAGGGGAAAACACTGAAGCTTTCTTT. Its translation is CASRSGENTEAFF.

This chain links TRBV7-8 with TRBJ1-6, with no clear D. Trimming left V 0 bases short and J 0 bases short, with 15 bases between. The CDR3 extends over 19 amino acids. In germline, CDR1 is SGHVS, CDR2 FQNEAQ. For the CDR3, the DNA is TGTGCCAGCAGCTTAGCTGGAGGCAGCATATACTCCTATAATTCACCCCTCCACTTT. It translates to CASSLAGGSIYSYNSPLHF. The variable domain in full, completed from reference TRBV7-8 and TRBJ1-6, reads GAGVSQSPRYKVAKRGQDVALRCDPISGHVSLFWYQQALGQGPEFLTYFQNEAQLDKSGLPSDRFFAERPEGSVSTLKIQRTQQEDSAVYLCASSLAGGSIYSYNSPLHFGNGTRLTVT.

The V call is TRBV18, the J call TRBJ1-1; a possible D gene is TRBD1 (6 bases). V lost 5 bases and J 4 bases, leaving 8 bases between the germline ends. Germline CDR1 KGHSH, CDR2 LQKENI. The length of the CDR3 is 12 residues. For the CDR3, the DNA is TGTGCCAGCTCATCGACAGGCACTGAAGCTTTCTTT. The encoded protein is CASSSTGTEAFF.

V and J are TRBV29-1 and TRBJ1-2, with TRBD1 matching over 9 bases. The V gene end was trimmed by 7 bases and the J gene end by 6 bases; junction bases not matched to a gene: 3. The CDR3 is 11 residues long. Looked up from germline, CDR1 is SQVTM and CDR2 is ANQGSEA. The CDR3, as DNA: TGCAGCGCCCGACAGGGGGATGGCTACACCTTC. Encoded protein: CSARQGDGYTF.

The V call is TRBV21-1, the J call TRBJ1-5; the table's D call of TRBD1 was not tested on the DNA. TRBV21-1 is a documented pseudogene. The CDR3 is made up of 18 amino acids. In DNA, the CDR3 is TGTGCCAGCAGCAAAGCAGTACAGGGGGAAATAAGCAATCAGCCCCAGCATTTT. Translating it yields CASSKAVQGEISNQPQHF.

This clone has only one observation. The rearrangement uses TRBV4-3 and TRBJ1-2; 8 bases fit TRBD1. The CDR3 is 16 residues long. Germline CDR1 and CDR2: LGHNA and YSLEER. Trimming took 4 bases from V and 2 from J; bases not matched to a gene: 9. The CDR3 is CASSRDATGANYGYTF. The CDR3 DNA sequence: TGCGCCAGCAGCCGAGATGCGACAGGGGCGAACTATGGCTACACCTTC.

The rearrangement joins TRBV3-1 (or the pseudogene TRBV3-2) to TRBJ1-2; 7 nucleotides agree with TRBD1. The CDR3 has 15 residues. J was trimmed by 0 bases and V by 2 bases; bases with no gene match: 3. The germline V gene has CDR1 LGHDT and CDR2 YNNKEL (reference sequence). The CDR3 coding sequence is TGTGCCAGCAGCCAATGGGACAGAGCTAACTATGGCTACACCTTC. It specifies CASSQWDRANYGYTF.

CDR3 in DNA: TGCGCCAGCAGCTTGGGGCTAGCGGAACAAGAGACCCAGTACTTC. It specifies CASSLGLAEQETQYF. The J gene is TRBJ2-5, the V gene TRBV5-1; 7 bases align to TRBD2. J was trimmed by 2 bases and V by 0 bases; bases with no gene match: 4. The germline V gene has CDR1 SGHRS and CDR2 YFSETQ. This CDR3 contains 15 residues.

The rearrangement uses TRBV12-3 or TRBV12-4 and TRBJ2-2, with D hard to call. CDR3 length equals 13 residues. Between the trimmed V and J ends, which lost 2 bases and 5 bases, there was a span of 6 bases. CDR3 DNA: TGTGCCAGCAGTTTATTATCGACCGGGGAGCTGTTTTTT. This translates into CASSLLSTGELFF.

For this clone: This CDR3 is also generated by other DNA sequences in the sample. J is TRBJ2-1 and V is TRBV7-8; the match to TRBD1 covers 9 bases. This CDR3 region has 15 residues. Per germline, CDR1 SGHVS and CDR2 FQNEAQ. Trimming took 6 bases from V and 2 from J; bases not matched to a gene: 5. CDR3 DNA sequence: TGTGCCAGCAGACCAGGACAGGGGCCCTACAATGAGCAGTTCTTC. It codes for CASRPGQGPYNEQFF.

This chain links TRBV19 with TRBJ1-1; D is perhaps TRBD1 (5 bases). CDR1 is LNHDA, CDR2 SQIVND, per germline (reference sequence). This CDR3 is built from 13 residues. V lost 6 bases, J lost 5 bases, and 13 bases lay in between. The CDR3 DNA is TGTGCCAGTAGAAACCTAGGGGTTACTGAAGCTTTCTTT. It translates to CASRNLGVTEAFF.

The chain combines TRBV12-3 or TRBV12-4 with TRBJ2-5; D may be TRBD1 (5 bases). CDR3 length: 13 residues. Trimming left V 5 bases short and J 7 bases short, with 14 bases between. The chain's CDR3 is CASSKTQGWTQYF. Here the CDR3 DNA reads TGTGCCAGCAGTAAAACTCAGGGATGGACCCAGTACTTC.